This TCR beta chain comes out of a study of tumor-infiltrating lymphocytes in primary liver carcinoma. Starting from roughly 0.5 ug of total RNA, TCR beta cDNA was produced with a primer in the constant region. Three nested multiplex PCR rounds, a slightly modified ARM-PCR, produced the libraries for TCR beta. TRBV1-TRBV30 forward and Cbeta reverse primers drove the first two approximately 10-cycle rounds. TCRdb redid the calling of the multiplex PCR reads with MiXCR, one entry per CDR3 protein. The sample lists around 29,000 distinct CDR3 sequences, 76% occurring once. Germline V gene lookup returns CDR1 MNHEY and CDR2 SVGEGT. The CDR3 runs to 18 residues. Scientists recovered RNA and DNA together from around 20-30 mg of unsorted bulk tissue. This clonotype was found once. The junction departs from the called germline gene at one end, perhaps through a read error.

The source material was liver tumor tissue from sampling region 5. The subset: tumor region T5, tumor centre. The gene calls are TRBV6-2 or TRBV6-3 and TRBJ2-3; 12 bases map to TRBD2. The clonotype originates from a man in his forties with primary liver carcinoma and hepatitis B virus infection. The CDR3 nucleotides are TGTGCCAGTAGTTACGTGGAGACTAGCGGGAGTGGCACAGATACGCAGTATTTT. Translation gives CASSYVETSGSGTDTQYF.